This T cell receptor (beta chain) stems from a study of monozygotic twins with inflammatory bowel disease. This CDR3 comprises 17 residues. From germline, CDR1 is SGHVS and CDR2 FQNEAQ. A template switching step added UMIs, each with a 6-nucleotide sample barcode. Using TCRalpha and TCRbeta cDNA, the researchers carried out two nested PCRs that lasted 16 and 9 cycles. TCRdb re-called the 5' RACE reads and gives one entry per CDR3 protein, without DNA. Reported are about 300,000 distinct CDR3 sequences; the ten largest clones contain 5.6%. Sequenced input: blood. The TCR comes from a human donor with ulcerative colitis or Crohn's disease, or a healthy co-twin of an affected twin (not recorded which). The rearrangement uses TRBV7-8 and TRBJ2-4; with no DNA, the TCRdb D assignment of TRBD2 cannot be verified. This CDR3 reads CASSLVTSGGLKNIQYF.